This T cell receptor beta chain stems from a study of regulatory T cells in long-lasting Graves disease. To make TCR beta libraries, researchers used iRepertoire HTBI primers and Arm-PCR of CDR3 regions. TCRdb reanalysed the multiplex PCR reads using MiXCR and keeps one entry per CDR3 protein. This table has fewer than 650,000 distinct CDR3 sequences, approximately 15% appearing once. CDR1 is MDHEN, CDR2 SYDVKM, per germline. Trimming shortened V by 6 bases and J by 2 bases, and 9 bases separated the two germline ends. This CDR3 is 13 amino acids long. Time point meaning: newly diagnosed GD, antithyroid drugs for less than 3 months. From RNA extracted from PBMCs, the TCR library was made. The table lists this clonotype with many counts. What it binds is unknown. Study-level findings and limits: Repertoires from persistent disease leaned toward TRBV28, TRBJ1-2 and TRBJ2-5.

This sample was also put to use in a study of T cells in Graves' hyperthyroidism and ophthalmopathy. That work adds: Stable hyperthyroidism and ophthalmopathy were separated using 13 V-J signatures.

The clonotype comes from a woman aged 30 to 39 with Graves disease. Sequences were derived from peripheral blood mononuclear cells (PBMCs), sampled at new diagnosis, from a patient treated with antithyroid drugs. The rearrangement joins TRBV28 to TRBJ2-3; the D gene is possibly TRBD2 (5 bases). The CDR3 region is CASRRVPTDTQYF. The CDR3 coding sequence is TGTGCCAGCAGGCGGGTACCCACAGATACGCAGTATTTT.